The T cell receptor beta chain described here comes from a study of cytomegalovirus exposure and HLA in healthy donors (dated by TCRdb to 2016 to 2017). Background for the entire study: The roughly 670 repertoires of the first cohort and the 120 or so validation repertoires were produced on the same platform, according to a later analysis. The study was designed to test whether signatures of past pathogen exposure could be identified by cataloging public T cell receptors. Along with the approximately 650-subject first cohort, a separate validation cohort of roughly 110 different subjects was used. To predict cytomegalovirus infection status, the study combined high-throughput TCR immunosequencing, statistical association of individual TCRs with disease status, and machine learning.

Libraries were constructed by the immunoSEQ multiplex PCR assay. As for how the authors treated the data: A statistical classification framework was developed to diagnose cytomegalovirus status using the catalog of TCR beta chain sequences. The table comes from immuneACCESS by way of TCRdb, which keeps in-frame sequences with V and J called. Part of the clones is missing from these tables; in studies checked, under half for an unresolved V gene and the rest for unknown reasons. The DNA gave D and trimming, while V, J and clone size come from that table. The sample table lists 180,000 or so clones, around 86% of them with a count of one. More than 5.5% of the sample belongs to the ten largest clones. Broad study findings and their caveats: The validation cohort had no HLA typing available for a later analysis, so co-occurrence within that cohort was assessed over all 120 or so repertoires. A total of 150 to 200 TCR beta chains were listed by the study as associated with cytomegalovirus. The authors suggested that the approach could potentially be generalized to other disease states and immunological phenotypes. Most TCR sequences were observed very rarely across donors, whereas some public TCRs were present in many individuals. In a later analysis, TCRs clustered in the first cohort were found to also tend to co-occur in the roughly 110 validation repertoires, with approximately 94% of cluster scores above 0. The classifier was reported to diagnose cytomegalovirus status with high specificity and sensitivity in both the original cohort and the validation cohort. A few of the identified cytomegalovirus-associated TCR beta chains were confirmed in vitro to be specific for cytomegalovirus antigens.

The donors belonged to the validation cohort of around 110 subjects, which was separate from the roughly 670-subject first cohort. Trimming at the junction amounts to 5 bases on V and 0 bases on J, and the germline ends lie 13 bases apart. From the cysteine up to the phenylalanine, the CDR3 has a length of 16 residues. Only the CDR3 DNA stays, 48 bases, in frame from base 1. CDR1 and CDR2, looked up from the germline V gene, are SGHTA and FQGNSA. A note on this clone: Its specific antigen is unknown. Base qualities are not recorded, but no much larger clone differs from it by a single base.

The sequencing sample was made of PBMCs. This sequence was found in a man younger than 40 in good health and CMV-seropositive. The rearranged chain carries TRBV7-2 and TRBJ2-2; no D gene is confidently identified. The nucleotides are TGTGCCAGCAGCCAATCTACGTTCGCGAACACCGGGGAGCTGTTTTTT. Its translation is CASSQSTFANTGELFF. The variable domain in full, with residues beyond the CDR3 obtained from the reference TRBV7-2 and TRBJ2-2 genes, is GAGVSQSPSNKVTEKGKDVELRCDPISGHTALYWYRQSLGQGLEFLIYFQGNSAPDKSGLPSDRFSAERTGGSVSTLTIQRTQQEDSAVYLCASSQSTFANTGELFFGEGSRLTVL.